One sample yielded the 9 T cell receptor beta chains listed below, sequenced in a study of T cells in Graves' hyperthyroidism and ophthalmopathy. From RNA transcripts, TCR beta CDR3 regions were amplified. RT-PCR in the first round (using the HTBI primer set) targeted the TCR CDR3. TCRdb processed the multiplex PCR reads anew with MiXCR; each CDR3 protein has one entry. The sample has under 700,000 distinct CDR3 sequences; approximately 15% are singletons. The source material was blood. These receptors were obtained from a young woman with Graves' hyperthyroidism.

This clonotype was counted many times. The J gene is TRBJ2-4, the V gene TRBV3-1; the match to TRBD2 covers 9 bases. The V and J ends lost 1 base and 0 bases, in that order; junction bases with no gene match: 7. The length of the CDR3 is 18 residues. Germline lookup yields CDR1 LGHDT and CDR2 YNNKEL (reference sequence). In DNA form, the CDR3 reads TGTGCCAGCAGCCAAGGACTTAGCGGGGGAATAGCCAAAAACATTCAGTACTTC. Protein sequence: CASSQGLSGGIAKNIQYF.

This clonotype was recorded many times. V gene TRBV20-1 combines with J gene TRBJ2-1; TRBD2 aligns across 12 bases. The CDR3 totals 19 residues. Germline V gene data show CDR1 as DFQATT and CDR2 as SNEGSKA (reference sequence). J was trimmed by 0 bases and V by 0 bases; bases with no gene match: 9. CDR3 amino acids: CSARDLAGGPYRSYNEQFF. DNA of the CDR3: TGCAGTGCTAGAGATCTAGCGGGAGGGCCATATCGCTCCTACAATGAGCAGTTCTTC.

The CDR3 nucleotides read TGTGCCAGCAGCCCTATCCCTGGGACAGGGGCGGGTGGAGCTAACTATGGCTACACCTTC. Translated: CASSPIPGTGAGGANYGYTF. The chain recombines TRBV14 with TRBJ1-2; 10 bases agree with TRBD1. V gave up 4 bases and J gave up 0 bases; unmatched junction bases: 17. Germline assignment: CDR1 SGHDN and CDR2 FVKESK. This CDR3 has 20 amino acids.

This clonotype was seen ten or more times. This sequence joins TRBV11-3 and TRBJ2-5, with D possibly being TRBD1 or TRBD2 (5 bases each). The V gene lost 5 bases and the J gene lost 6 bases, with 13 bases spanning the gap. This CDR3 has 13 residues. CDR1 SGHNT and CDR2 YENEEA come from the germline V gene. The CDR3 DNA reads as TGTGCCAGCAGCGCCGGGACCATGCAGACCCAGTACTTC. Protein product: CASSAGTMQTQYF.

The rearrangement joins TRBV27 to TRBJ1-1; tentatively, D is TRBD1 (5 bases). Germline CDR1 reads MNHEY; CDR2 reads SMNVEV (reference sequence). The length of the CDR3 is 13 residues. V was cut by 7 bases and J by 5 bases, with 14 bases left in between. CDR3 bases: TGTGCCAGCACTACGGGGGGGAATACTGAAGCTTTCTTT. It translates to CASTTGGNTEAFF.

This clonotype was seen more than once but under ten times. The CDR3 spells CASSLVIGYTF. The CDR3 DNA is TGTGCCAGTAGTTTAGTGATTGGCTACACCTTC. The chain employs TRBV19 and TRBJ1-2; D call uncertain. Germline V gene sequence: CDR1 LNHDA, CDR2 SQIVND (reference sequence). This CDR3 region has 11 residues. Between the trimmed V and J ends, which lost 5 bases and 7 bases, there was a span of 8 bases.

This clonotype was detected only once. The chain joins TRBV19 to TRBJ1-2; the D is unclear. Germline CDR1 and CDR2: LNHDA and SQIVND (reference sequence). The ends were cut back, 4 bases at V and 3 bases at J, with 12 bases in the middle. The CDR3 is 14 residues long. The DNA of the CDR3 is TGTGCCAGTAGTACAAGGACGGGGTACTATGGCTACACCTTC. Amino acids: CASSTRTGYYGYTF.

This clonotype was seen a handful of times. V is TRBV5-6 and J is TRBJ2-3, with TRBD1 as a possible D gene (6 bases). This CDR3 spans 15 amino acids. Germline lookup yields CDR1 SGHDT and CDR2 YYEEEE. The V end lost 0 bases, the J end lost 2 bases, and 10 bases lay between the germline ends. In DNA form, the CDR3 reads TGTGCCAGCAGCTTGGGAGACAGGATCACAGATACGCAGTATTTT. This codes for CASSLGDRITDTQYF.

Only a few counts were recorded for this clonotype. The rearrangement links TRBV18 to TRBJ2-2, with D possibly being TRBD1 or TRBD2 (5 bases each). There are 12 residues in the CDR3. V was pared by 6 bases and J by 9 bases, with 11 bases between. Germline-derived CDR1 and CDR2 are KGHSH and LQKENI. CDR3 nucleotide sequence: TGTGCCAGCTCTCCCGGGGCCAGGGAGCTGTTTTTT. Translation: CASSPGARELFF.